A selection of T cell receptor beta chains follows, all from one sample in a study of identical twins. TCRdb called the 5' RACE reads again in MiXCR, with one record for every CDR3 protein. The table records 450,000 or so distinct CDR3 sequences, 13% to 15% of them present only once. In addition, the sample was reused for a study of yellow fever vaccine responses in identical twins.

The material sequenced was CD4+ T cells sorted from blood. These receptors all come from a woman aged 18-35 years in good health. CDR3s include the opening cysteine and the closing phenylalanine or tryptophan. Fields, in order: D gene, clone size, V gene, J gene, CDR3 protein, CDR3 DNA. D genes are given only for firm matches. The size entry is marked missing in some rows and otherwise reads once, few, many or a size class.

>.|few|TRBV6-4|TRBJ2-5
CASSGLARQTQYF
TGTGCCAGCAGCGGACTCGCCAGACAGACCCAGTACTTC
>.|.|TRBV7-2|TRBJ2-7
CATSLALGRPYYEQYF
TGTGCCACCAGCTTAGCCCTAGGCAGGCCCTACTACGAGCAGTACTTC
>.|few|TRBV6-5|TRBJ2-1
CASRRRDEQFF
TGTGCCAGCAGACGCCGGGATGAGCAGTTCTTC
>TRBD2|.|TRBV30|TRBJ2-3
CAWSRRGGATDTQYF
TGTGCCTGGAGTCGTCGCGGGGGGGCGACAGATACGCAGTATTTT
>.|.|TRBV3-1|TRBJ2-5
CASSPPLGAVKTQYF
TGTGCCAGCAGCCCCCCATTGGGGGCAGTGAAGACCCAGTACTTC
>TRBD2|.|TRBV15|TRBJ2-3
CATSREWAGGDTQYF
TGTGCCACCAGCAGAGAATGGGCGGGGGGCGATACGCAGTATTTT
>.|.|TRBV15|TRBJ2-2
CATSREGVQNTGELFF
TGTGCCACCAGCAGAGAGGGAGTACAGAACACCGGGGAGCTGTTTTTT
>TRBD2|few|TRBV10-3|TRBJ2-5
CAVGAASGRGQETQYF
TGTGCCGTCGGCGCGGCTAGCGGGAGGGGCCAAGAGACCCAGTACTTC
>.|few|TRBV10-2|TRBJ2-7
CASSANRNEVNEQYF
TGCGCCAGCAGTGCAAACAGGAATGAGGTCAACGAGCAGTACTTC
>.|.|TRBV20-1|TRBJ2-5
CSASAGHLQETQYF
TGCAGTGCTAGCGCCGGACACCTACAAGAGACCCAGTACTTC